The 27 T cell receptor beta chains presented below share a single source sample, sequenced in a study of blood T cell repertoires in COVID-19. TCRdb keeps only in-frame clones here, not all; method: immunoSEQ multiplex PCR. The table includes around 150,000 clones, 92% detected once. Sequencing was done on a sample of peripheral blood. The source is a young man with COVID-19, enrolled during active disease.

J is TRBJ2-5 and V is TRBV5-1; 8 nucleotides match TRBD1. Germline V gene lookup returns CDR1 SGHRS and CDR2 YFSETQ. CDR3 length: 14 amino acids. Trimming removed 4 bases from V and 5 bases from J; junction bases left unmatched: 7. CDR3 region: CASSGTGGWETQYF. The CDR3 DNA sequence: TGCGCCAGCAGCGGAACAGGGGGTTGGGAGACCCAGTACTTC.

The CDR3 coding sequence is TGCGCCAGCAGCTTGGGGATTTTCAACAGCTGGCAGAACACTGAAGCTTTCTTT. It is translated as CASSLGIFNSWQNTEAFF. V and J are TRBV5-1 and TRBJ1-1; D is unresolved. The CDR3 length is 18 residues. V lost 0 bases and J lost 1, with 19 bases in between. CDR1 and CDR2 from the germline V gene are SGHRS and YFSETQ.

The DNA of the CDR3 is TGTGCCACCCGACAGTCGACTCAGCCCCAGCATTTT. This encodes CATRQSTQPQHF. The rearrangement links TRBV19 to TRBJ1-5; perhaps TRBD1 as D (5 bases). V was shortened by 10 bases and J by 6 bases, with 13 bases between the two germline ends. Germline CDR1 is LNHDA and CDR2 is SQIVND (reference sequence). CDR3 length: 12 residues.

The chain joins TRBV7-9 to TRBJ2-7, with D possibly being TRBD2 (6 bases). V was shortened by 1 base and J by 2 bases, with 9 bases between the two germline ends. CDR3 length: 14 residues. Germline V lookup: CDR1 SEHNR, CDR2 FQNEAQ (reference sequence). In DNA, the CDR3 is TGTGCCAGCAGCTTAGTTCTAGCGCCCTACGAGCAGTACTTC. Amino acids: CASSLVLAPYEQYF.

The chain carries TRBV27 and TRBJ2-7, with 7 bases aligning to TRBD1. V gave up 5 bases and J gave up 0 bases; unmatched junction bases: 4. Per germline, CDR1 MNHEY and CDR2 SMNVEV (reference sequence). The CDR3 contains 14 residues. Written as DNA, the CDR3 is TGTGCCAGCAGTGCAGGGGACAGCTCCTACGAGCAGTACTTC. Translating it yields CASSAGDSSYEQYF.

V is TRBV27 and J is TRBJ2-3, with TRBD1 identical over 10 bases. Germline V gene lookup returns CDR1 MNHEY and CDR2 SMNVEV (reference sequence). This CDR3 comprises 15 residues. The junction had 7 bases not matched to a gene; V was cut back by 8 bases and J by 2 bases. CDR3 residues: CASGRQGAYTDTQYF. In nucleotides, the CDR3 is TGTGCCAGCGGTAGACAGGGGGCTTACACAGATACGCAGTATTTT.

V is TRBV5-1 and J is TRBJ2-3; a weak D match, TRBD1 (6 bases). There are 14 residues in the CDR3. The germline CDR1 and CDR2 sequences are SGHRS and YFSETQ. The V and J ends lost 0 bases and 4 bases respectively, with 9 bases between them. CDR3 amino acids: CASSLAGESDTQYF. The CDR3 coding sequence is TGCGCCAGCAGCTTGGCAGGGGAGTCAGATACGCAGTATTTT.

This chain connects TRBV5-6 to TRBJ1-3; D may be TRBD1 (6 bases). Germline V lookup: CDR1 SGHDT, CDR2 YYEEEE. The V end was cut by 2 bases, the J end by 4 bases, with 13 bases between. The CDR3 spans 15 residues. The CDR3 here is CASSLGQTPGNTIYF. CDR3 in DNA: TGTGCCAGCAGCTTAGGACAGACCCCGGGAAACACCATATATTTT.

The rearrangement joins TRBV9 to TRBJ2-5, with 15 positions matching TRBD2. V lost 0 bases to trimming and J lost 2 bases; unmatched junction nucleotides: 14. The CDR3 totals 21 residues. Germline-derived CDR1 and CDR2 are SGDLS and YYNGEE. CDR3: CASSVASPGTSGGYLQETQYF. The CDR3 DNA reads TGTGCCAGCAGCGTAGCATCGCCCGGGACTAGCGGGGGGTACCTACAAGAGACCCAGTACTTC.

The chain couples TRBV6-2 or TRBV6-3 to TRBJ2-2; D perhaps matches TRBD2 (7 bases). The CDR3 totals 16 residues. V was cut by 6 bases and J by 6 bases, with 20 bases left in between. Germline CDR1 reads MNHEY; CDR2 reads SVGEGT. The CDR3 spells CASSLLQGRAAGELFF. The CDR3 DNA reads as TGTGCCAGCAGCCTGCTGCAGGGGAGGGCCGCCGGGGAGCTGTTTTTT.

The rearrangement links TRBV28 to TRBJ2-3, with a weak D call TRBD2 (6 bases). There are 15 residues in the CDR3. The V end lost 3 bases, the J end lost 9 bases, and 19 bases lay between the germline ends. Per germline, CDR1 MDHEN and CDR2 SYDVKM. Here the CDR3 DNA reads TGTGCCAGCAGTTTCGGCGGGATAAAGAGGGTCACGCAGTATTTT. Translating it yields CASSFGGIKRVTQYF.

In its sample, this clone was seen once. V is TRBV2 and J is TRBJ2-7; 9 bases map to TRBD2. This CDR3 has 12 residues. After removal of 8 bases from V and 6 bases from J, the junction contained 5 bases not matched to a gene. CDR1 and CDR2 from the germline V gene are SNHLY and FYNNEI. The CDR3 spells CASGGLASEQYF. The CDR3 DNA reads as TGTGCCAGCGGGGGACTAGCATCCGAGCAGTACTTC. Full variable domain (outside the CDR3, taken from reference TRBV2 and TRBJ2-7): EPEVTQTPSHQVTQMGQEVILRCVPISNHLYFYWYRQILGQKVEFLVSFYNNEISEKSEIFDDQFSVERPDGSNFTLKIRSTKLEDSAMYFCASGGLASEQYFGPGTRLTVT.

The chain carries TRBV7-9 and TRBJ1-5, with 10 bases fitting TRBD1. The CDR3 covers 15 residues. The germline V gene encodes CDR1 SEHNR and CDR2 FQNEAQ (reference sequence). V was pared by 4 bases and J by 4 bases, with 4 bases of the junction left unmatched. CDR3: CASSSGTGENQPQHF. CDR3 nucleotide sequence: TGTGCCAGCAGCTCCGGGACAGGGGAAAATCAGCCCCAGCATTTT.

V and J are TRBV7-3 and TRBJ1-2; D possibly corresponds to TRBD1 (6 bases). Between the trimmed V and J ends, which lost 5 bases and 4 bases, there was a span of 17 bases. This CDR3 is 15 amino acids long. Looked up from germline, CDR1 is SGHTA and CDR2 is FQGTGA. The CDR3 DNA is TGTGCCAGCAGCCGCGAGGGGGTCACCCCCTATGGCTACACCTTC. Translating gives CASSREGVTPYGYTF.

V and J are TRBV3-1 (or the pseudogene TRBV3-2) and TRBJ1-4; D not certain. The CDR3 has 17 residues. The germline V and J ends were trimmed by 0 bases and 0 bases, with 11 bases remaining between them. Germline CDR1 and CDR2: LGHDT and YNNKEL (reference sequence). The CDR3 spells CASSQDDPLATNEKLFF. The CDR3 DNA is TGTGCCAGCAGCCAAGATGATCCCTTAGCAACTAATGAAAAACTGTTTTTT.

This rearrangement joins TRBV18 to TRBJ2-7; 9 bases are a match to TRBD1. V was clipped by 6 bases and J by 3 bases; unmatched bases: 6. The CDR3 loop spans 14 amino acids. Germline CDR1 reads KGHSH; CDR2 reads LQKENI. CDR3 sequence: CASSPGTGLYEQYF. The CDR3 DNA is TGTGCCAGCTCGCCCGGGACAGGGCTCTACGAGCAGTACTTC. Combining the CDR3 with reference TRBV18 and TRBJ2-7 gives the whole variable domain NAGVMQNPRHLVRRRGQEARLRCSPMKGHSHVYWYRQLPEEGLKFMVYLQKENIIDESGMPKERFSAEFPKEGPSILRIQQVVRGDSAAYFCASSPGTGLYEQYFGPGTRLTVT.

The chain couples TRBV18 to TRBJ2-7; D is uncertain. This CDR3 has 13 amino acids. The germline V and J ends were trimmed by 2 bases and 2 bases, with 7 bases remaining between them. Germline CDR1 is KGHSH and CDR2 is LQKENI. DNA for the CDR3: TGTGCCAGCTCACCAATTGGGCCCTACGAGCAGTACTTC. Encoded protein: CASSPIGPYEQYF.

The chain carries TRBV6-2 or TRBV6-3 and TRBJ1-1; D possibly corresponds to TRBD1 (5 bases). Trimming shortened V by 5 bases and J by 5 bases, and 18 bases separated the two germline ends. Germline-derived CDR1 and CDR2 are MNHEY and SVGEGT. This CDR3 region has 15 residues. CDR3 sequence (DNA): TGTGCCAGCAGTCCCCTGGGGCAACGGGGGACTGAAGCTTTCTTT. Protein: CASSPLGQRGTEAFF.

The chain combines TRBV7-2 with TRBJ2-2; TRBD2 agrees at 10 bases. Unmatched junction bases numbered 14, after V lost 7 bases and J lost 0 bases. The CDR3 covers 19 residues. The germline CDR1 and CDR2 sequences are SGHTA and FQGNSA. Here the CDR3 DNA reads TGTGCCAGCACCTCTCGGGGTAGCGGGAGGTATACGAACACCGGGGAGCTGTTTTTT. This sequence encodes CASTSRGSGRYTNTGELFF.

This chain links TRBV3-1 (or the pseudogene TRBV3-2) with TRBJ2-7; TRBD2 might be the D (5 bases). The CDR3 covers 12 residues. V gave up 1 base and J gave up 9 bases, with 10 bases separating them. In germline, CDR1 is LGHDT, CDR2 YNNKEL (reference sequence). The CDR3 sequence: CASSQAAGRQYF. The CDR3 DNA is TGTGCCAGCAGCCAAGCTGCGGGTAGGCAGTACTTC.

This clone has just one count. The chain uses TRBV19 and TRBJ1-1; weak D call: TRBD1 (6 bases). V lost 10 bases to trimming and J lost 5 bases, with 20 bases between them. CDR1 is LNHDA and CDR2 is SQIVND in the germline V gene (reference sequence). This CDR3 region has 14 residues. The CDR3 loop is CATFRGGLVTEAFF. CDR3 sequence (DNA): TGTGCCACCTTCCGGGGGGGGCTGGTGACTGAAGCTTTCTTT.

This chain uses TRBV7-9 with TRBJ2-2, with D possibly matching TRBD1 (6 bases). The length of the CDR3 is 13 residues. CDR1 is SEHNR, CDR2 FQNEAQ, per germline (reference sequence). The V end was cut by 5 bases, the J end by 6 bases, with 10 bases between. The CDR3, as DNA: TGTGCCAGCAGCCCGACAGGAGCCGGGGAGCTGTTTTTT. Encoded protein: CASSPTGAGELFF. Filled out from reference TRBV7-9 and TRBJ2-2, the complete variable domain reads DTGVSQNPRHKITKRGQNVTFRCDPISEHNRLYWYRQTLGQGPEFLTYFQNEAQLEKSRLLSDRFSAERPKGSFSTLEIQRTEQGDSAMYLCASSPTGAGELFFGEGSRLTVL.

The chain carries TRBV28 and TRBJ1-6, with 7 nucleotides matching TRBD1. Looked up from germline, CDR1 is MDHEN and CDR2 is SYDVKM. V lost 4 bases, J lost 8 bases, and 8 bases stayed unmatched. CDR3 length: 15 amino acids. CDR3 in amino acids: CASSWATGQYSPLHF. The CDR3 DNA reads TGTGCCAGCAGTTGGGCGACAGGGCAATATTCACCCCTCCACTTT.

V is TRBV5-8 and J is TRBJ1-1; possible D gene TRBD1, 6 bases. V lost 0 bases, J lost 4 bases, and 10 bases lay in between. CDR3 length equals 14 residues. Germline CDR1 reads SGHTS; CDR2 reads YDEGEE. CDR3 in amino acids: CASSLEGQGTEAFF. DNA of the CDR3: TGTGCCAGCAGCTTGGAGGGACAAGGCACTGAAGCTTTCTTT.

The rearrangement links TRBV7-3 to TRBJ2-5, with TRBD2 matching 11 bases. Germline loops: CDR1 SGHTA, CDR2 FQGTGA. Trimming removed 3 bases from V and 6 bases from J; junction bases left unmatched: 6. The CDR3 covers 15 residues. The chain's CDR3 is CASSFFSGREKTQYF. The DNA for the CDR3 is TGTGCCAGCAGCTTTTTTAGCGGGAGGGAAAAGACCCAGTACTTC.

The gene calls are TRBV5-5 and TRBJ1-1, with D possibly matching TRBD1 (5 bases). CDR1 is SGHKS and CDR2 is YYEKEE in the germline V gene (reference sequence). The CDR3 is 16 amino acids. V was shortened by 4 bases and J by 5 bases, with 21 bases between the two germline ends. CDR3 DNA: TGTGCCAGCAGCCCTGGGACCCCAACGCGGGAGACTGAAGCTTTCTTT. Translating gives CASSPGTPTRETEAFF. The entire variable domain, with the rest obtained from reference TRBV5-5 and TRBJ1-1, is as follows: DAGVTQSPTHLIKTRGQQVTLRCSPISGHKSVSWYQQVLGQGPQFIFQYYEKEERGRGNFPDRFSARQFPNYSSELNVNALLLGDSALYLCASSPGTPTRETEAFFGQGTRLTVV.

The chain employs TRBV7-3 and TRBJ2-2; 8 nucleotides agree with TRBD1. Germline lookup yields CDR1 SGHTA and CDR2 FQGTGA. Trimming at V came to 2 bases and at J to 1 base, leaving 3 bases not matched to a gene. This CDR3 comprises 16 residues. The CDR3, as DNA: TGTGCCAGCAGCTTATTCGGGACAGGGAACACCGGGGAGCTGTTTTTT. Its protein is CASSLFGTGNTGELFF. The variable domain in full, with the rest retrieved from reference TRBV7-3 and TRBJ2-2, is GAGVSQTPSNKVTEKGKYVELRCDPISGHTALYWYRQSLGQGPEFLIYFQGTGAADDSGLPNDRFFAVRPEGSVSTLKIQRTERGDSAVYLCASSLFGTGNTGELFFGEGSRLTVL.